These T cell receptor beta chains were read from a single sample in a study of Ad26.COV2.S vaccination and SARS-CoV-2 variants. The assay was immunoSEQ multiplex PCR, and TCRdb's table has in-frame clones only and misses some. Here the sample spans around 400,000 clones, about four fifths being singletons. Source: peripheral blood, taken in a trial of Ad26.COV2.S vaccine versus placebo. These receptor sequences come from a person aged 18-65 years who received the Ad26.COV2.S COVID-19 vaccine or a placebo. The CDR3 runs from the conserved cysteine through the conserved F or W. The order of the fields is D gene, J gene, clone size, V gene, CDR3 protein, CDR3 DNA. The D gene is left open where the match is weak. Clone sizes are given selectively: once, few, many, or a class where the clone is expanded.

- | TRBJ1-1 | - | TRBV10-3 | CAIKKSTLRDTEAFF | TGTGCCATCAAGAAGAGTACCCTTAGGGACACTGAAGCTTTCTTT
- | TRBJ2-7 | - | TRBV25-1 | CASKTESYEQYF | TGTGCCAGCAAGACAGAATCTTACGAGCAGTACTTC
- | TRBJ2-7 | - | TRBV5-1 | CASSLEARVFDEQYF | TGCGCCAGCAGCTTGGAGGCTAGGGTATTCGACGAGCAGTACTTC
TRBD2 | TRBJ2-7 | - | TRBV4-3 | CASSQDSAVAGASYEQYF | TGCGCCAGCAGCCAAGATAGCGCCGTAGCGGGGGCATCCTACGAGCAGTACTTC
TRBD1 | TRBJ1-5 | - | TRBV7-2 | CASSPLSGGINQPQHF | TGTGCCAGCAGCCCCCTCTCAGGGGGGATCAATCAGCCCCAGCATTTT
- | TRBJ1-2 | few | TRBV7-3 | CASSPGGTVYGYTF | TGTGCCAGCAGTCCCGGGGGGACGGTCTATGGCTACACCTTC
- | TRBJ1-1 | - | TRBV12-3/TRBV12-4 | CASSLVGKAFF | TGTGCCAGCAGTTTAGTGGGAAAAGCTTTCTTT
- | TRBJ2-7 | once | TRBV25-1 | CASSDYEQYF | TGTGCCAGCAGTGATTACGAGCAGTACTTC
TRBD2 | TRBJ2-1 | - | TRBV27 | CASSLPASGRGEQFF | TGTGCCAGCAGTTTACCGGCTAGCGGGAGGGGTGAGCAGTTCTTC
- | TRBJ1-6 | - | TRBV12-3/TRBV12-4 | CASSSHSPLHF | TGTGCCAGCAGTTCCCATTCACCCCTCCACTTT
- | TRBJ2-2 | - | TRBV7-5 | CARPTGVSTGELFF | TGTGCCAGACCGACAGGGGTAAGCACCGGGGAGCTGTTTTTT
- | TRBJ1-1 | - | TRBV14 | CASSPYLQAEAFF | TGTGCCAGCAGCCCTTACCTTCAAGCTGAAGCTTTCTTT
TRBD1 | TRBJ2-7 | - | TRBV9 | CASSVPQGDSEQYF | TGTGCCAGCAGCGTACCACAGGGGGACAGTGAGCAGTACTTC